These 20 T cell receptor beta chains were all obtained from the same sample, sequenced in a study of ipilimumab plus nivolumab after autologous stem cell transplantation. Assay used: immunoSEQ multiplex PCR; TCRdb lists only in-frame clones, some missing. The sample includes tens of thousands of clones, 83% of them seen just once. Sequenced here: PBMCs, sampled in a trial of ipilimumab plus nivolumab as post-transplant consolidation. The receptor set was obtained from a male donor with diffuse large B-cell lymphoma.

This chain links TRBV11-2 with TRBJ1-1, with D tentatively TRBD1 (5 bases). V was trimmed by 5 bases and J by 0 bases, leaving 22 bases between them. The V gene's germline CDR1 is SGHAT and CDR2 FQNNGV. CDR3 length: 18 residues. The DNA for the CDR3 is TGTGCCAGCAGCCACTTCCGGGGACGGGCTCCGATGAACACTGAAGCTTTCTTT. The encoded protein is CASSHFRGRAPMNTEAFF.

The J gene is TRBJ2-1, the V gene TRBV12-5; 8 nucleotides match TRBD2. The ends lost 7 bases at V and 4 bases at J; junction bases unmatched: 9. In germline, CDR1 is LGHNT, CDR2 FRNRAP. The CDR3 has 15 residues. CDR3 DNA sequence: TGTGCTAGTGCCTTGGAGCGGGGGCAATACAATGAGCAGTTCTTC. This encodes CASALERGQYNEQFF.

This clone has only a few counts. The identical CDR3 is also encoded by other nucleotide sequences in the sample. The V call is TRBV4-1, the J call TRBJ1-1; D uncertain. V was cut by 1 base and J by 1 base, with 10 bases left in between. CDR3 length: 15 residues. CDR1 MGHRA and CDR2 YSYEKL come from the germline V gene. The CDR3 nucleotides are TGCGCCAGCAGCCAAGTCCCTCCCCAGAACACTGAAGCTTTCTTT. It codes for CASSQVPPQNTEAFF.

This chain uses TRBV29-1 with TRBJ2-5; D is ambiguous. The V gene lost 4 bases and the J gene lost 4 bases, with 10 bases spanning the gap. Germline V gene sequence: CDR1 SQVTM, CDR2 ANQGSEA. The CDR3 covers 12 residues. CDR3 sequence (DNA): TGCAGCGTTGGTGGGCATACAGAGACCCAGTACTTC. This encodes CSVGGHTETQYF.

V and J are TRBV2 and TRBJ1-2; D is unresolved. Germline V CDR1 and CDR2: SNHLY, FYNNEI. The V end lost 9 bases, the J end lost 4 bases, and 18 bases lay between the germline ends. The CDR3 is 14 residues long. CDR3 in amino acids: CASSKRVGIYGYTF. DNA of the CDR3: TGTGCCAGTAGTAAGCGGGTAGGGATCTATGGCTACACCTTC.

This chain joins TRBV7-2 and TRBJ2-7; TRBD2 matches at 7 bases. Germline CDR1 SGHTA, CDR2 FQGNSA. This CDR3 contains 15 residues. The junction had 2 bases not matched to a gene; V was cut back by 0 bases and J by 0 bases. CDR3 nucleotide sequence: TGTGCCAGCAGCTTAGCGCCTAGCGGCTCCTACGAGCAGTACTTC. This gives the protein CASSLAPSGSYEQYF.

CDR3 residues: CASSFIGLAEETQYF. Here the CDR3 DNA reads TGCGCCAGCAGCTTTATTGGACTAGCGGAAGAGACCCAGTACTTC. The chain has TRBV5-1 and TRBJ2-5; 10 nucleotides align to TRBD2. This CDR3 contains 15 residues. The trim removed 2 bases at V and 3 bases at J, leaving 4 bases unmatched. Germline assignment: CDR1 SGHRS and CDR2 YFSETQ.

This chain uses TRBV7-9 with TRBJ1-6; 8 bases agree with TRBD1. The junction had 5 bases not matched to a gene; V was cut back by 5 bases and J by 8 bases. CDR1 and CDR2 (germline): SEHNR, FQNEAQ (reference sequence). This CDR3 is built from 14 residues. CDR3 sequence (DNA): TGTGCCAGCAGCCACGGGACAGGCGATTCACCCCTCCACTTT. Its translation is CASSHGTGDSPLHF. Combining the CDR3 with reference TRBV7-9 and TRBJ1-6 gives the whole variable domain DTGVSQNPRHKITKRGQNVTFRCDPISEHNRLYWYRQTLGQGPEFLTYFQNEAQLEKSRLLSDRFSAERPKGSFSTLEIQRTEQGDSAMYLCASSHGTGDSPLHFGNGTRLTVT.

V gene TRBV2 combines with J gene TRBJ1-1; tentatively, D is TRBD1 (5 bases). This CDR3 spans 13 amino acids. Between the trimmed V and J ends, which lost 6 bases and 10 bases, there was a span of 18 bases. Per the germline V gene, CDR1 is SNHLY and CDR2 is FYNNEI. CDR3 nucleotide sequence: TGTGCCAGCAGGGGATATGGGGGACCTATAGCTTTCTTT. Translated, it gives CASRGYGGPIAFF. Drawing the rest from reference TRBV2 and TRBJ1-1, the complete variable domain is EPEVTQTPSHQVTQMGQEVILRCVPISNHLYFYWYRQILGQKVEFLVSFYNNEISEKSEIFDDQFSVERPDGSNFTLKIRSTKLEDSAMYFCASRGYGGPIAFFGQGTRLTVV.

This clone was seen a single time. The chain links TRBV4-2 to TRBJ1-4; no firm D call. Germline-derived CDR1 and CDR2 are LGHNA and YNFKEQ. The CDR3 consists of 17 residues. V lost 0 bases to trimming and J lost 3 bases, with 14 bases between them. The CDR3 DNA follows: TGTGCCAGCAGCCAAGATTTAAGTGGCAGCTCTAATGAAAAACTGTTTTTT. Protein sequence: CASSQDLSGSSNEKLFF.

The chain uses TRBV23-1 and TRBJ1-6; possibly TRBD1 for D (5 bases). TRBV23-1 is annotated as an ORF whose role is uncertain. The CDR3 covers 14 residues. The DNA of the CDR3 is TGCGCGACCCCTATGGGGCGGAGAAATTCACCCCTCCACTTT. Translating it yields CATPMGRRNSPLHF.

This chain connects TRBV7-9 to TRBJ2-7; 9 nucleotides agree with TRBD1. From germline, CDR1 is SEHNR and CDR2 FQNEAQ (reference sequence). This CDR3 contains 14 residues. Trimming cost V 5 bases and J 7 bases; bases outside gene matches: 9. In DNA form, the CDR3 reads TGTGCCAGCAGCCTAACAACGGGACAGGGTGAGCAGTACTTC. This gives the protein CASSLTTGQGEQYF.

The V call is TRBV6-5, the J call TRBJ2-4; D gene ambiguous. CDR1 and CDR2 from the germline V gene are MNHEY and SVGAGI. The CDR3 has 13 amino acids. V was trimmed by 5 bases and J by 7 bases, leaving 12 bases between them. CDR3 protein: CASSTQGRNIQYF. CDR3 coding DNA: TGTGCCAGCAGTACCCAAGGACGGAACATTCAGTACTTC.

The chain recombines TRBV19 with TRBJ2-1; D unclear. CDR3 size: 15 residues. Trimming removed 3 bases from V and 1 base from J, with 10 bases in between. CDR1 and CDR2 (germline): LNHDA, SQIVND (reference sequence). The CDR3 DNA is TGTGCCAGTAGTATGGATGAAGGGTCCTACAATGAGCAGTTCTTC. Translating gives CASSMDEGSYNEQFF.

The chain uses TRBV6-5 and TRBJ2-7, with D perhaps given as TRBD1 or TRBD2 (5 bases each). This CDR3 comprises 12 residues. The ends were cut back, 5 bases at V and 7 bases at J, with 12 bases in the middle. Germline CDR1 is MNHEY and CDR2 is SVGAGI. The DNA of the CDR3 is TGTGCCAGCAGTCCCGGGGCGAATGAGCAGTACTTC. As protein: CASSPGANEQYF.

The rearrangement uses TRBV29-1 and TRBJ1-2; a weak D match, TRBD1 (6 bases). CDR3 length: 14 residues. The V end lost 0 bases, the J end lost 3 bases, and 11 bases lay between the germline ends. Germline-derived CDR1 and CDR2 are SQVTM and ANQGSEA. The CDR3 protein is CSVEDRGGDYGYTF. The CDR3 nucleotides are TGCAGCGTTGAAGATCGAGGGGGAGACTATGGCTACACCTTC.

The table lists this clone with a few counts. The genes are TRBV5-4 and TRBJ2-1; 15 bases fit TRBD2. Germline V gene lookup returns CDR1 SGHNT and CDR2 YYREEE (reference sequence). The CDR3 loop spans 16 amino acids. Trimming removed 3 bases from V and 4 bases from J; junction bases left unmatched: 2. CDR3 nucleotides: TGTGCCAGCAGCTCGGGACTAGCGGGGGGTTACAATGAGCAGTTCTTC. Translated: CASSSGLAGGYNEQFF.

This clone has more than one count but fewer than ten. The V and J genes are TRBV18 and TRBJ2-6, with a tentative D call TRBD1 (6 bases). Germline CDR1 is KGHSH and CDR2 is LQKENI. The CDR3 covers 16 residues. Trimming removed 3 bases at V and 2 bases at J, with 11 bases between. The CDR3 sequence: CASSPSQGTGANVLTF. As DNA, the CDR3 is TGTGCCAGCTCACCGAGCCAGGGGACTGGGGCCAACGTCCTGACTTTC. The variable domain in full, completed from reference TRBV18 and TRBJ2-6, reads NAGVMQNPRHLVRRRGQEARLRCSPMKGHSHVYWYRQLPEEGLKFMVYLQKENIIDESGMPKERFSAEFPKEGPSILRIQQVVRGDSAAYFCASSPSQGTGANVLTFGAGSRLTVL.

This clone was seen only once. The chain employs TRBV5-4 and TRBJ2-1; TRBD1 matches at 7 bases. The CDR3 extends over 17 amino acids. V shed 4 bases and J 0 bases; nucleotides not matched to a gene: 10. Germline CDR1 reads SGHNT; CDR2 reads YYREEE (reference sequence). CDR3 in amino acids: CASSPGTVRSSYNEQFF. The CDR3 nucleotides are TGTGCCAGCAGCCCCGGGACAGTTCGTAGCTCCTACAATGAGCAGTTCTTC.

The chain employs TRBV29-1 and TRBJ2-3, with D unresolved. Germline V gene sequence: CDR1 SQVTM, CDR2 ANQGSEA. V was shortened by 2 bases and J by 5 bases, with 8 bases between the two germline ends. The CDR3 consists of 12 residues. The CDR3, as DNA: TGCAGCGTTGAACCCGGAAGAGATACGCAGTATTTT. It encodes CSVEPGRDTQYF.